This passage covers 28 T cell receptor beta chains from one sample sequenced in a study of CD4 T cells in relation to SARS-CoV-2 and coronaviruses. The assay was immunoSEQ multiplex PCR, and TCRdb's table has in-frame clones only and misses some. The sample lists some 60,000 clones, 92% seen once, with around 0.41% in the top ten. The sequencing input was naive CD4+ T cells from PBMCs. Subset reported: naive CD4+ T cells isolated by negative enrichment. The receptors shown here come from an adult with COVID-19.

The chain is built from TRBV5-4 and TRBJ2-7, with 10 bases fitting TRBD2. The CDR3 consists of 16 residues. The J segment lost 4 bases and the V segment lost 4 bases, leaving 11 bases of the junction unmatched. Germline V gene sequence: CDR1 SGHNT, CDR2 YYREEE (reference sequence). This chain's CDR3 is CASSPPPLAGVYEQYF. The DNA of the CDR3 is TGTGCCAGCAGCCCGCCACCTCTAGCGGGGGTTTACGAGCAGTACTTC.

This chain uses TRBV7-2 with TRBJ2-7; 11 bases map to TRBD2. After removal of 6 bases from V and 2 bases from J, the junction contained 9 bases not matched to a gene. Germline V gene lookup returns CDR1 SGHTA and CDR2 FQGNSA. The CDR3 sequence is 16 residues long. CDR3 sequence: CASRLRTSGRPYEQYF. The CDR3 nucleotides read TGTGCCAGCAGGCTTCGCACTAGCGGGAGACCCTACGAGCAGTACTTC.

This chain uses TRBV30 with TRBJ1-1; 8 bases agree with TRBD1. Germline CDR1 and CDR2: GTSNPN and SVGIG (reference sequence). V lost 0 bases, J lost 0 bases, and 9 bases stayed unmatched. The CDR3 sequence is 17 residues long. This CDR3 is CAWSVVPPGGMNTEAFF. The CDR3 DNA reads as TGTGCCTGGAGTGTAGTCCCTCCAGGGGGCATGAACACTGAAGCTTTCTTT.

The CDR3 bases are TGTGCCAGCAGTTTCGGGACGGTGGTTCGAGCCCTCCACTTT. Protein sequence: CASSFGTVVRALHF. The chain joins TRBV28 to TRBJ1-6; weak D call: TRBD1 (5 bases). Trimming pared 3 bases from V and 14 bases from J, leaving 17 bases between. The CDR3 runs to 14 residues. In germline, CDR1 is MDHEN, CDR2 SYDVKM.

The chain has TRBV30 and TRBJ1-5; a possible D gene is TRBD1 (5 bases). Trimming left V 3 bases short and J 9 bases short, with 24 bases between. CDR1 is GTSNPN, CDR2 SVGIG, per germline (reference sequence). The CDR3 is made up of 16 amino acids. CDR3 sequence (DNA): TGTGCCTGGAGCCCAGCTTGGGGGGGGGTATCATGGCCCCAGCATTTT. Translation: CAWSPAWGGVSWPQHF.

The chain links TRBV14 to TRBJ1-1; D is perhaps TRBD1 (5 bases). The CDR3 covers 15 residues. Trimming shortened V by 0 bases and J by 4 bases, and 12 bases separated the two germline ends. CDR1 SGHDN and CDR2 FVKESK come from the germline V gene. CDR3 amino acids: CASSQEFLGGTEAFF. CDR3 nucleotides: TGTGCCAGCAGCCAAGAATTTCTGGGGGGCACTGAAGCTTTCTTT.

This chain links TRBV5-6 with TRBJ1-2; weak D call: TRBD1 (5 bases). This CDR3 has 15 residues. Looked up from germline, CDR1 is SGHDT and CDR2 is YYEEEE. V dropped 4 bases and J dropped 2 bases, with 15 bases sitting between them. CDR3 DNA: TGTGCCAGCAGCCCCCCGGCAGGGATCAACTATGGCTACACCTTC. Amino acid sequence: CASSPPAGINYGYTF.

The chain employs TRBV29-1 and TRBJ1-2, with D possibly TRBD1 on 6 matching bases. V shed 6 bases and J shed 0 bases, with 14 bases lying between them. The germline CDR1 and CDR2 sequences are SQVTM and ANQGSEA. CDR3 length: 14 residues. The CDR3 loop reads CSVRDRTSNYGYTF. Here the CDR3 DNA reads TGCAGCGTCCGAGACAGGACTTCTAACTATGGCTACACCTTC.

The chain is built from TRBV5-6 and TRBJ1-1; maybe TRBD1 (5 bases). Germline V gives CDR1 SGHDT, CDR2 YYEEEE. V was trimmed by 7 bases and J by 0 bases, leaving 19 bases between them. This CDR3 contains 16 residues. The CDR3 bases are TGTGCCAGCTACTTATTGGGGGGGACGTTGAACACTGAAGCTTTCTTT. Translating it yields CASYLLGGTLNTEAFF.

The chain is built from TRBV29-1 and TRBJ1-1; D gene unclear. The CDR3 has 12 amino acids. With 4 bases removed from V and 8 bases from J, the gap between germline ends came to 14 bases. Germline CDR1 and CDR2: SQVTM and ANQGSEA. The CDR3 loop reads CSVASGSGEAFF. The CDR3 DNA follows: TGCAGCGTTGCGTCGGGGAGTGGCGAAGCTTTCTTT. The whole variable domain, remainder taken from reference TRBV29-1 and TRBJ1-1, is SAVISQKPSRDICQRGTSLTIQCQVDSQVTMMFWYRQQPGQSLTLIATANQGSEATYESGFVIDKFPISRPNLTFSTLTVSNMSPEDSSIYLCSVASGSGEAFFGQGTRLTVV.

The V call is TRBV9, the J call TRBJ2-7; 7 positions agree with TRBD2. The CDR3 covers 16 residues. Unmatched junction bases numbered 9, after V lost 0 bases and J lost 3 bases. CDR1 and CDR2 from the germline V gene are SGDLS and YYNGEE. The CDR3 region is CASSVDPGTTNYEQYF. The CDR3 DNA follows: TGTGCCAGCAGCGTAGACCCCGGGACTACGAACTACGAGCAGTACTTC.

The chain carries TRBV19 and TRBJ1-4; no firm D call. The CDR3 spans 13 residues. The germline V gene has CDR1 LNHDA and CDR2 SQIVND (reference sequence). Trimming took 8 bases from V and 0 from J, leaving 7 bases between them. This CDR3 reads CASADSTNEKLFF. The CDR3 DNA follows: TGTGCCAGTGCTGATTCAACTAATGAAAAACTGTTTTTT.

The chain combines TRBV5-4 with TRBJ2-2, with TRBD2 matching over 7 bases. The CDR3 has 14 residues. The V gene end was trimmed by 4 bases and the J gene end by 8 bases; junction bases not matched to a gene: 8. Germline CDR1 SGHNT, CDR2 YYREEE (reference sequence). The CDR3 loop reads CASSAGRARGELFF. The CDR3 coding sequence is TGTGCCAGCAGCGCGGGGAGGGCCCGGGGGGAGCTGTTTTTT.

J is TRBJ1-1 and V is TRBV28; D remains ambiguous. Germline assignment: CDR1 MDHEN and CDR2 SYDVKM. Between the trimmed V and J ends, which lost 5 bases and 3 bases, there was a span of 13 bases. The CDR3 is 14 residues long. The CDR3 protein is CASSPSGVYTEAFF. The CDR3, as DNA: TGTGCCAGCAGTCCGAGCGGGGTCTACACTGAAGCTTTCTTT. The full variable domain, rest sourced from reference TRBV28 and TRBJ1-1, is DVKVTQSSRYLVKRTGEKVFLECVQDMDHENMFWYRQDPGLGLRLIYFSYDVKMKEKGDIPEGYSVSREKKERFSLILESASTNQTSMYLCASSPSGVYTEAFFGQGTRLTVV.

The chain links TRBV6-5 to TRBJ1-3; possibly TRBD1 for D (5 bases). V lost 0 bases to trimming and J lost 6 bases, with 12 bases between them. The CDR3 runs to 15 residues. Looked up from germline, CDR1 is MNHEY and CDR2 is SVGAGI. In DNA, the CDR3 is TGTGCCAGCAGTTACTCCGGACAAGGAAAAAACACCATATATTTT. This sequence encodes CASSYSGQGKNTIYF.

The J gene is TRBJ1-4, the V gene TRBV2; D call uncertain. The germline V gene encodes CDR1 SNHLY and CDR2 FYNNEI. This CDR3 has 15 amino acids. The V end was cut by 0 bases, the J end by 8 bases, with 13 bases between. Here the CDR3 DNA reads TGTGCCAGCAGTGAAGCGTGGCAGCAAGGGGAAAAACTGTTTTTT. Its translation is CASSEAWQQGEKLFF.

This chain links TRBV30 with TRBJ2-2, with 7 positions matching TRBD1. CDR1 GTSNPN and CDR2 SVGIG come from the germline V gene (reference sequence). V dropped 5 bases and J dropped 5; count of bases not matched to a gene: 5. This CDR3 has 13 residues. CDR3 in amino acids: CAWLDRRTGELFF. CDR3 DNA sequence: TGTGCCTGGCTGGACAGGCGAACCGGGGAGCTGTTTTTT.

The rearrangement joins TRBV9 to TRBJ2-3; TRBD2 aligns across 9 bases. The CDR3 runs to 17 residues. CDR1 and CDR2 (germline): SGDLS, YYNGEE. After removal of 0 bases from V and 4 bases from J, the junction contained 9 bases not matched to a gene. CDR3 bases: TGTGCCAGCAGCGTAGATCCAGCGGGAGGATGGGCAGATACGCAGTATTTT. Translating it yields CASSVDPAGGWADTQYF.

This clone was detected only once. The chain combines TRBV6-2 or TRBV6-3 with TRBJ2-1; 12 bases map to TRBD2. Germline V gene lookup returns CDR1 MNHEY and CDR2 SVGEGT. The V gene end was trimmed by 6 bases and the J gene end by 5 bases; junction bases not matched to a gene: 5. The CDR3 covers 15 residues. The CDR3 loop is CASSPSGRANNEQFF. CDR3 DNA sequence: TGTGCCAGCAGCCCTAGCGGGAGGGCCAACAATGAGCAGTTCTTC.

The chain has TRBV28 and TRBJ2-5, with 11 bases identical to TRBD1. The CDR3 contains 15 residues. The ends lost 5 bases at V and 5 bases at J; junction bases unmatched: 7. Germline lookup yields CDR1 MDHEN and CDR2 SYDVKM. As DNA, the CDR3 is TGTGCCAGCAGTACCATCCGGGACAGGGGGGAGACCCAGTACTTC. It codes for CASSTIRDRGETQYF.

This clone has just one count. The chain employs TRBV5-4 and TRBJ2-3, with D possibly being TRBD1 (5 bases). Trimming pared 4 bases from V and 0 bases from J, leaving 15 bases between. In germline, CDR1 is SGHNT, CDR2 YYREEE (reference sequence). This CDR3 region has 16 residues. CDR3 in DNA: TGTGCCAGCAGCGTCGACTGGGGCTTAAGCACAGATACGCAGTATTTT. It codes for CASSVDWGLSTDTQYF.

The chain combines TRBV5-4 with TRBJ2-7, with D hard to call. CDR3 size: 11 residues. V lost 6 bases to trimming and J lost 5 bases, with 9 bases between them. The germline V gene encodes CDR1 SGHNT and CDR2 YYREEE (reference sequence). The CDR3 loop is CASTNSHEQYF. The CDR3 DNA sequence: TGTGCCAGCACCAACAGCCACGAGCAGTACTTC.

The V and J genes are TRBV3-1 (or the pseudogene TRBV3-2) and TRBJ2-7; D may be TRBD2 (6 bases). Germline CDR1 and CDR2: LGHDT and YNNKEL (reference sequence). The CDR3 has 15 residues. V shed 4 bases and J shed 2 bases, with 15 bases lying between them. The CDR3 coding sequence is TGTGCCAGCAGCCGGGCAGCTAGCGCAACCTACGAGCAGTACTTC. It encodes CASSRAASATYEQYF.

The chain has TRBV7-2 and TRBJ2-7, with D possibly being TRBD1 (6 bases). V lost 2 bases, J lost 4 bases, and 12 bases lay in between. The germline V gene has CDR1 SGHTA and CDR2 FQGNSA. The CDR3 has 14 residues. CDR3 region: CASSLFGTKYEQYF. The CDR3 region has the DNA TGTGCCAGCAGCTTATTTGGGACAAAGTACGAGCAGTACTTC.

V and J are TRBV18 and TRBJ1-1; the match to TRBD1 covers 7 bases. The CDR3 extends over 21 amino acids. V shed 1 base and J 1 base; nucleotides not matched to a gene: 21. Germline CDR1 KGHSH, CDR2 LQKENI. The CDR3 nucleotides read TGTGCCAGCTCACCACTGATCATGTCCTCGTCGACAGGACAGGAGAACACTGAAGCTTTCTTT. This sequence encodes CASSPLIMSSSTGQENTEAFF. Full variable domain (rest looked up from reference TRBV18 and TRBJ1-1): NAGVMQNPRHLVRRRGQEARLRCSPMKGHSHVYWYRQLPEEGLKFMVYLQKENIIDESGMPKERFSAEFPKEGPSILRIQQVVRGDSAAYFCASSPLIMSSSTGQENTEAFFGQGTRLTVV.

This clone was detected only once. The same CDR3 also results from other DNA sequences found in this sample. The J gene is TRBJ2-1, the V gene TRBV30; 9 bases line up with TRBD2. CDR3 length: 14 residues. Germline assignment: CDR1 GTSNPN and CDR2 SVGIG (reference sequence). The ends lost 3 bases at V and 4 bases at J; junction bases unmatched: 4. For the CDR3, the DNA is TGTGCCTGGAGACTAGCGGGCGGTTACAATGAGCAGTTCTTC. As protein: CAWRLAGGYNEQFF.

This chain joins TRBV7-9 and TRBJ2-3; 13 bases agree with TRBD2. Germline CDR1 and CDR2: SEHNR and FQNEAQ (reference sequence). There are 15 residues in the CDR3. Trimming cost V 4 bases and J 6 bases; bases outside gene matches: 4. The chain's CDR3 is CASSSRTSGSDTQYF. CDR3 nucleotides: TGTGCCAGCAGCTCCCGGACTAGCGGGAGCGATACGCAGTATTTT.

The V gene is TRBV6-1, the J gene TRBJ1-5; weak D call: TRBD1 (6 bases). The CDR3 extends over 14 amino acids. Germline CDR1 is MNHNS and CDR2 is SASEGT. Trimming left V 2 bases short and J 4 bases short, with 9 bases between. The CDR3 reads CASSERDINQPQHF. The CDR3 nucleotides are TGTGCCAGCAGTGAAAGGGACATTAATCAGCCCCAGCATTTT.